The rows below give T cell receptor beta chains drawn from one sample of a study of blood T cell repertoires in COVID-19. Method: immunoSEQ multiplex PCR; TCRdb's copy keeps in-frame clones and lacks some. The sample comprises around 310,000 clones, roughly 90% of which are singletons, and around 0.96% rests with the top ten. Sequences were obtained from peripheral blood. The receptors come from a woman in her 40s with COVID-19, enrolled during active disease. Each CDR3 is given with its conserved first and last residue. D genes are given only for firm matches. Only some rows state a clone size, as once, few, many or a class for expanded clones.

clone size	D gene	V gene	J gene	CDR3 protein	CDR3 DNA
few	TRBD2	TRBV7-3	TRBJ2-3	CASSPLAGSTDTQYF	TGTGCCAGCAGCCCGCTAGCGGGAAGCACAGATACGCAGTATTTT
.	TRBD1	TRBV10-1	TRBJ2-7	CASSDFPDRGGSYEQYF	TGCGCCAGCAGTGATTTTCCCGACAGGGGGGGGTCCTACGAGCAGTACTTC
once	.	TRBV3-1/TRBV3-2	TRBJ1-1	CASSQYLNTEAFF	TGTGCCAGCAGCCAATATCTGAACACTGAAGCTTTCTTT
.	.	TRBV4-3	TRBJ2-7	CASSQELGGEQYF	TGCGCCAGCAGCCAAGAATTGGGAGGCGAGCAGTACTTC
.	.	TRBV6-5	TRBJ1-5	CASRAGSDNQPQHF	TGTGCCAGCAGGGCAGGGTCAGACAATCAGCCCCAGCATTTT
.	.	TRBV29-1	TRBJ2-5	CSVEVGGGAQETQYF	TGCAGCGTTGAAGTGGGAGGAGGAGCTCAAGAGACCCAGTACTTC
.	TRBD1	TRBV11-2	TRBJ1-2	CASSSGQGNGYTF	TGTGCCAGCAGCTCCGGACAGGGGAATGGCTACACCTTC
.	TRBD1	TRBV3-1/TRBV3-2	TRBJ2-3	CASSQVGQVRTDTQYF	TGTGCCAGCAGCCAAGTGGGACAGGTCCGCACAGATACGCAGTATTTT
few	.	TRBV28	TRBJ2-7	CASTRVGIEQYF	TGTGCCAGCACCAGGGTAGGGATCGAGCAGTACTTC
.	TRBD1	TRBV5-4	TRBJ1-1	CASSLVKGANTEAFF	TGTGCCAGCAGCTTGGTCAAGGGGGCGAACACTGAAGCTTTCTTT
.	TRBD1	TRBV6-5	TRBJ1-2	CASTDRTDWSYTF	TGTGCCAGCACGGACAGGACGGATTGGAGCTACACCTTC
once	.	TRBV16	TRBJ1-1	CASRLKTEAFF	TGTGCCAGCAGACTTAAGACTGAAGCTTTCTTT
.	.	TRBV11-2	TRBJ2-7	CASSLGAEPLEQYF	TGTGCCAGCAGCTTAGGGGCAGAGCCCCTCGAGCAGTACTTC
.	.	TRBV3-1/TRBV3-2	TRBJ2-7	CASSGSKNRNEQYF	TGTGCCAGCAGCGGGAGTAAGAATAGGAACGAGCAGTACTTC
.	.	TRBV14	TRBJ1-1	CASSQLQGGRIMNTEAFF	TGTGCCAGCAGCCAACTTCAAGGGGGACGAATAATGAACACTGAAGCTTTCTTT
few	.	TRBV11-2	TRBJ1-1	CASSLGPGGMNTEAFF	TGTGCCAGCAGCTTAGGGCCCGGGGGAATGAACACTGAAGCTTTCTTT
.	.	TRBV2	TRBJ1-5	CASRAGLSNQPQHF	TGTGCCAGCAGGGCGGGGCTTAGCAATCAGCCCCAGCATTTT
once	.	TRBV9	TRBJ2-2	CASSVDGESGELFF	TGTGCCAGCAGCGTAGATGGAGAGAGCGGGGAGCTGTTTTTT
.	.	TRBV11-2	TRBJ2-7	CASSPLLLHEQYF	TGTGCCAGCAGCCCCCTCCTCCTCCACGAGCAGTACTTC
.	.	TRBV23-1	TRBJ1-1	CAGKGLQNTEAFF	TGCGCCGGCAAGGGACTTCAGAACACTGAAGCTTTCTTT
once	TRBD1	TRBV5-1	TRBJ1-1	CASSFNRGENTEAFF	TGCGCCAGCAGCTTTAACAGGGGGGAAAACACTGAAGCTTTCTTT
once	TRBD2	TRBV7-6	TRBJ2-5	CASSLEILAGGQETQYF	TGTGCCAGCAGCTTAGAAATTTTAGCGGGAGGGCAAGAGACCCAGTACTTC
.	TRBD1	TRBV19	TRBJ1-1	CASIGTAEMNTEAFF	TGTGCCAGTATTGGGACAGCAGAAATGAACACTGAAGCTTTCTTT
.	TRBD1	TRBV11-1	TRBJ1-3	CASSFNGQGAMNTIYF	TGTGCCAGCAGCTTCAACGGACAGGGGGCTATGAACACCATATATTTT
.	.	TRBV27	TRBJ1-5	CASSLSMLYQPQHF	TGTGCCAGCAGTTTATCAATGTTATATCAGCCCCAGCATTTT
few	TRBD1	TRBV27	TRBJ1-4	CASSLKVDRGGLNEKLFF	TGTGCCAGCAGTTTAAAGGTGGACAGGGGTGGACTGAATGAAAAACTGTTTTTT
.	TRBD1	TRBV2	TRBJ1-5	CASIRDREISNQPQHF	TGTGCCAGCATTAGGGACAGGGAAATTAGCAATCAGCCCCAGCATTTT
.	TRBD2	TRBV6-4	TRBJ2-3	CASSESSGGAFTDTQYF	TGTGCCAGCAGTGAATCTAGCGGGGGGGCCTTTACAGATACGCAGTATTTT
.	.	TRBV24-1	TRBJ2-7	CATSDLRTDYEQYF	TGTGCCACCAGTGATTTGAGGACAGACTACGAGCAGTACTTC
once	.	TRBV3-1/TRBV3-2	TRBJ1-5	CASSRGQSPSNQPQHF	TGTGCCAGCAGCCGAGGACAGTCTCCAAGCAATCAGCCCCAGCATTTT
.	.	TRBV6-2/TRBV6-3	TRBJ1-5	CASSYGLYNQPQHF	TGTGCCAGCAGTTACGGGCTATACAATCAGCCCCAGCATTTT
.	TRBD2	TRBV18	TRBJ2-2	CASSPPRVAGSNTGELFF	TGTGCCAGCTCACCACCGAGGGTAGCGGGTTCGAACACCGGGGAGCTGTTTTTT
.	TRBD1	TRBV6-5	TRBJ2-7	CASSYLPGTGVYEQYF	TGTGCCAGCAGTTACCTCCCCGGGACAGGAGTCTACGAGCAGTACTTC
.	.	TRBV19	TRBJ1-2	CAIRTDGYYGYTF	TGTGCCATCCGGACTGACGGGTACTATGGCTACACCTTC
few	.	TRBV27	TRBJ2-3	CASRTRGDTQYF	TGTGCCAGCAGGACCCGGGGGGATACGCAGTATTTT
.	TRBD1	TRBV27	TRBJ1-6	CASSPDRGAYNSPLHF	TGTGCCAGCAGTCCTGACAGGGGCGCCTATAATTCACCCCTCCACTTT
.	TRBD2	TRBV11-3	TRBJ2-1	CASSLSGLQREGHNEQFF	TGTGCCAGCAGCTTAAGCGGTCTTCAGCGGGAGGGCCACAATGAGCAGTTCTTC
.	.	TRBV3-1/TRBV3-2	TRBJ2-7	CASSSLGAGYEQYF	TGTGCCAGCAGCAGTCTTGGGGCTGGCTACGAGCAGTACTTC
.	TRBD1	TRBV10-3	TRBJ1-2	CAISDRTGGYGYTF	TGTGCCATCAGTGATCGGACAGGAGGCTATGGCTACACCTTC
.	.	TRBV15	TRBJ1-1	CATSRIQITEAFF	TGTGCCACCAGCAGAATCCAAATCACTGAAGCTTTCTTT
.	.	TRBV7-2	TRBJ1-2	CASSLSTAAYGYTF	TGTGCCAGCAGCTTATCCACAGCCGCGTATGGCTACACCTTC
.	.	TRBV6-6	TRBJ2-7	CASSHRVSSYEQYF	TGTGCCAGCAGTCACAGGGTCAGCTCCTACGAGCAGTACTTC
.	.	TRBV7-8	TRBJ1-4	CASSPRTVLSEKLFF	TGTGCCAGCAGCCCTCGGACAGTCTTGAGTGAAAAACTGTTTTTT
once	.	TRBV7-3	TRBJ2-7	CASSLGLDHEQYF	TGTGCCAGCAGCTTAGGCCTAGACCACGAGCAGTACTTC
once	TRBD2	TRBV9	TRBJ2-3	CASSVATSGGPFTQYF	TGTGCCAGCAGCGTAGCTACGAGCGGGGGGCCGTTTACGCAGTATTTT
.	.	TRBV9	TRBJ1-5	CASSVDRNDQPQHF	TGTGCCAGCAGCGTCGACAGGAATGATCAGCCCCAGCATTTT
.	TRBD1	TRBV7-9	TRBJ1-1	CASSSTGGWNTEAFF	TGTGCCAGCAGCTCAACAGGGGGCTGGAACACTGAAGCTTTCTTT
.	.	TRBV5-1	TRBJ2-2	CASTPGANYGELFF	TGCGCCAGCACCCCTGGGGCAAACTACGGGGAGCTGTTTTTT
.	TRBD2	TRBV7-3	TRBJ2-1	CASSLTALAEGRYNEQFF	TGTGCCAGCAGCTTAACCGCACTAGCGGAGGGGCGGTACAATGAGCAGTTCTTC
.	.	TRBV6-2/TRBV6-3	TRBJ1-5	CASSRTASNQPQHF	TGTGCCAGCAGCCGTACAGCTAGCAATCAGCCCCAGCATTTT